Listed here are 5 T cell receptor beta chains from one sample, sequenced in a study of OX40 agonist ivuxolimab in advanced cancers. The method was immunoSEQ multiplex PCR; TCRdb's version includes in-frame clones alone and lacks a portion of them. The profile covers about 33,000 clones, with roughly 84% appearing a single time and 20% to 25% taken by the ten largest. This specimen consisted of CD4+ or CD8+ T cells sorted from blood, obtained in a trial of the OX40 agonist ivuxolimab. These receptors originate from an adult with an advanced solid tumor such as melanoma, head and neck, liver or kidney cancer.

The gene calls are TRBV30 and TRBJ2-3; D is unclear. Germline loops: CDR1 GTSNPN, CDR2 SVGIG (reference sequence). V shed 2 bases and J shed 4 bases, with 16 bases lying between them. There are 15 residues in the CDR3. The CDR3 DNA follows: TGTGCCTGGAGTCCCATGAGTGCGGAGCCAGATACGCAGTATTTT. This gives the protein CAWSPMSAEPDTQYF.

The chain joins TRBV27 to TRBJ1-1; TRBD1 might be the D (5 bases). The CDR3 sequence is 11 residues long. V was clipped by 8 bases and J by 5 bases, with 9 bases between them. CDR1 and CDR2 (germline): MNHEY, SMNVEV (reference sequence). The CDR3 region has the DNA TGTGCCAGCCTCGGGGGAACTGAAGCTTTCTTT. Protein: CASLGGTEAFF.

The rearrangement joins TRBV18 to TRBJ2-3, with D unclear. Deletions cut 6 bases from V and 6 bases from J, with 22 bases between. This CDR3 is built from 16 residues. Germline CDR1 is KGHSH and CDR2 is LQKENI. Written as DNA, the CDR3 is TGTGCCAGCTCGACTCTAGACGATGAGACCTCGGATACGCAGTATTTT. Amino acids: CASSTLDDETSDTQYF. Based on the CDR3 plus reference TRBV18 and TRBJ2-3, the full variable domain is NAGVMQNPRHLVRRRGQEARLRCSPMKGHSHVYWYRQLPEEGLKFMVYLQKENIIDESGMPKERFSAEFPKEGPSILRIQQVVRGDSAAYFCASSTLDDETSDTQYFGPGTRLTVL.

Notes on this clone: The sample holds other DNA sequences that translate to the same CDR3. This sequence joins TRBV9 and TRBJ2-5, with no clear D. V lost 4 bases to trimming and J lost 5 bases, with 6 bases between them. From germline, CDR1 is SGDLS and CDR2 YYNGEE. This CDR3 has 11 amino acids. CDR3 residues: CASSLGETQYF. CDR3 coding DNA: TGTGCCAGCAGCTTAGGGGAGACCCAGTACTTC.

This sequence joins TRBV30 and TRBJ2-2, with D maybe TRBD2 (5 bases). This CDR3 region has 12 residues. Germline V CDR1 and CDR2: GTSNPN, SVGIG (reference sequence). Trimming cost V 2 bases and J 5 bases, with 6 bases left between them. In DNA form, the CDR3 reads TGTGCCTGGAGTCCGGGAACCGGGGAGCTGTTTTTT. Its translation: CAWSPGTGELFF.